This TCR beta chain was sequenced during a study of control samples from healthy donors and cancer patients. The ends were cut back, 3 bases at V and 7 bases at J, with 10 bases in the middle. The germline V gene encodes CDR1 SNHLY and CDR2 FYNNEI. The CDR3 spans 13 residues. Here immunoSEQ multiplex PCR was the method, and the copy in TCRdb shows in-frame clones only, minus some. The sample has over 85,000 clones; over 85% are singletons. The rearrangement joins TRBV2 to TRBJ2-1, with D possibly matching TRBD1 (5 bases). The specimen sequenced was blood. This clonotype was obtained from a woman aged 25 to 39 in good health. CDR3: CASSDARVNEQFF. The CDR3 DNA reads as TGTGCCAGCAGTGACGCCAGGGTGAATGAGCAGTTCTTC.